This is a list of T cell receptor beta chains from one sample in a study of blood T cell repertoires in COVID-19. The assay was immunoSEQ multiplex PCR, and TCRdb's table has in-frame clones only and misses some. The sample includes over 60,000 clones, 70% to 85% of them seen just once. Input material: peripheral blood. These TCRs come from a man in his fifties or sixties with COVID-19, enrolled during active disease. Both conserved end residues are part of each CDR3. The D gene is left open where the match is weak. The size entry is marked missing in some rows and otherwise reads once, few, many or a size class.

CASSPRTGGTDTQYF | TGTGCCAGCTCACCACGGACAGGCGGCACAGATACGCAGTATTTT | TRBJ2-3 | TRBV18 | TRBD1 | .
CAEQGSNQPQHF | TGTGCCGAACAGGGAAGCAATCAGCCCCAGCATTTT | TRBJ1-5 | TRBV6-5 | . | .
CASSQENTAYNEQFF | TGTGCCAGCAGCCAAGAGAATACGGCCTACAATGAGCAGTTCTTC | TRBJ2-1 | TRBV4-2 | . | .
CASRAVGNSPLHF | TGTGCCAGCCGCGCAGTCGGGAATTCACCCCTCCACTTT | TRBJ1-6 | TRBV7-9 | . | .
CASSPGTGNQPQHF | TGCGCCAGCAGCCCAGGGACAGGCAATCAGCCCCAGCATTTT | TRBJ1-5 | TRBV5-1 | TRBD1 | .
CASKKEGGTANTGELFF | TGTGCCAGCAAAAAAGAAGGGGGGACAGCCAACACCGGGGAGCTGTTTTTT | TRBJ2-2 | TRBV4-2 | . | few
CASSLFAGQGDIQYF | TGCGCCAGCAGCTTGTTCGCGGGACAGGGGGACATTCAGTACTTC | TRBJ2-4 | TRBV5-1 | TRBD1 | .
CASRRDRGQTDTQYF | TGTGCCAGCAGACGTGACAGGGGGCAGACGGATACGCAGTATTTT | TRBJ2-3 | TRBV6-5 | TRBD1 | .
CASSYSGLSGNTIYF | TGTGCCAGCAGTTACTCGGGCCTCTCTGGAAACACCATATATTTT | TRBJ1-3 | TRBV6-5 | . | .
CASSWLTGSGSDTQYF | TGCGCCAGCAGTTGGCTGACAGGGAGTGGATCAGATACGCAGTATTTT | TRBJ2-3 | TRBV5-1 | TRBD1 | .